This T cell receptor (beta chain) originates from a study of T cells in localized non-small cell lung cancer. Atypia-free adjacent lung was sampled at least 2 cm beyond the tumor margin. Findings of the study overall: In adjacent lung, a median around 50 of the top 100 tumor clones were found.

This CDR3 is built from 15 residues. Trimming took off 4 bases at V and 5 bases at J, with 16 bases between the two ends. Germline V gene data show CDR1 as MNHGY and CDR2 as SAAAGT. Turning to this clone: What it binds is unknown.

Produced via immunoSEQ multiplex PCR; TCRdb's table is partial and in-frame only. The sample has about 1,100 clones, 22% seen once. Sequenced here: normal lung tissue next to the tumor, sampled before any cancer treatment. This sequence originates from a woman aged 35-70 years with stage I lung adenocarcinoma. The chain uses TRBV6-8 and TRBJ2-3; D tentatively fits TRBD1 or TRBD2 (5 bases each). The CDR3 here is CASSFTGTVLDTQYF. DNA of the CDR3: TGTGCCAGCAGTTTTACCGGGACGGTGCTAGATACGCAGTATTTT.